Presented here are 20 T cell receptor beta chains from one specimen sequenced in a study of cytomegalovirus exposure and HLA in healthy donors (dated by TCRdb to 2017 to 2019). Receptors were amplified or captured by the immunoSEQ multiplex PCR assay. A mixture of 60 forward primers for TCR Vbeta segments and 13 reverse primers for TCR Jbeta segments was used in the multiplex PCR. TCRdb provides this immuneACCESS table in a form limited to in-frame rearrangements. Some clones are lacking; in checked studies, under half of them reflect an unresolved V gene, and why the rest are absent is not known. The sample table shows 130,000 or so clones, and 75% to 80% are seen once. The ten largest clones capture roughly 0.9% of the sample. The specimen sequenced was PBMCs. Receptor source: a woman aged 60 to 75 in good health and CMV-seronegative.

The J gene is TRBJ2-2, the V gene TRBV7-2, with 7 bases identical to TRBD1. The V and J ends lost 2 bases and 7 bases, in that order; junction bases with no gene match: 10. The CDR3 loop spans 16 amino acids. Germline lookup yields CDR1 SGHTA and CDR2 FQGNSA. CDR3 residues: CASSLSPTGRIGELFF. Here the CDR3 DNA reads TGTGCCAGCAGCTTATCCCCGACAGGGCGGATCGGGGAGCTGTTTTTT.

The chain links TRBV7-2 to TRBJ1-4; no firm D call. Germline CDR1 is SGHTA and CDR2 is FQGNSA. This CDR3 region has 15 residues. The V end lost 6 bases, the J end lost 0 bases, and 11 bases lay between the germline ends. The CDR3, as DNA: TGTGCCAGCAGGCCCACAAGAACAACTAATGAAAAACTGTTTTTT. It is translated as CASRPTRTTNEKLFF.

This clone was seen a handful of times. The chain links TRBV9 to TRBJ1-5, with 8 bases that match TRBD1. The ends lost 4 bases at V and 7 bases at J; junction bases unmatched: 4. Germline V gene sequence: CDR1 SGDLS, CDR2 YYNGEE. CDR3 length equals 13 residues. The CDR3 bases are TGTGCCAGCAGCCAGGGGGCACGACAGCCCCAGCATTTT. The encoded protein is CASSQGARQPQHF.

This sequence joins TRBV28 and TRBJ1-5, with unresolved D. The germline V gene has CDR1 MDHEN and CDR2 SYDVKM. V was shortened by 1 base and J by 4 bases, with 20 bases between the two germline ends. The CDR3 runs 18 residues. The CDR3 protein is CASSLSAMWQRKNQPQHF. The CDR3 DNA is TGTGCCAGCAGTTTATCCGCCATGTGGCAGCGTAAGAATCAGCCCCAGCATTTT.

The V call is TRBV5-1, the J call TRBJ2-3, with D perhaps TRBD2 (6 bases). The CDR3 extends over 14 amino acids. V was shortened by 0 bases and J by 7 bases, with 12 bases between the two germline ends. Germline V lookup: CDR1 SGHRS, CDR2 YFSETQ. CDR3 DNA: TGCGCCAGCAGCTTGGCGGTTAGCGGAAATACGCAGTATTTT. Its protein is CASSLAVSGNTQYF.

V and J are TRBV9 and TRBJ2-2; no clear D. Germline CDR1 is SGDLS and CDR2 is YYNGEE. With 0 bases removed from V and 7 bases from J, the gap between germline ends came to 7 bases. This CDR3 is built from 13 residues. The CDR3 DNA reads TGTGCCAGCAGCGTAGGTGCGAACGGGGAGCTGTTTTTT. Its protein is CASSVGANGELFF.

Here the CDR3 reads CASTNPGATNEKLFF. The CDR3 nucleotides are TGTGCCAGCACCAACCCGGGGGCAACTAATGAAAAACTGTTTTTT. The V call is TRBV28, the J call TRBJ1-4; D perhaps matches TRBD1 (5 bases). V dropped 7 bases and J dropped 0 bases, with 12 bases sitting between them. Germline loops: CDR1 MDHEN, CDR2 SYDVKM. The CDR3 is 15 residues long.

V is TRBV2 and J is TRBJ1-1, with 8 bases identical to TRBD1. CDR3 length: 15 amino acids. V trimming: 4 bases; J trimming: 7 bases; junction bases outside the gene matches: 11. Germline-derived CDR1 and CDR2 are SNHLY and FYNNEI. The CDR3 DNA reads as TGTGCCAGCAGTGGACAGGGGCCCTGGAGGGATGAAGCTTTCTTT. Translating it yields CASSGQGPWRDEAFF. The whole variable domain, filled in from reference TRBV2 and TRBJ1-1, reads EPEVTQTPSHQVTQMGQEVILRCVPISNHLYFYWYRQILGQKVEFLVSFYNNEISEKSEIFDDQFSVERPDGSNFTLKIRSTKLEDSAMYFCASSGQGPWRDEAFFGQGTRLTVV.

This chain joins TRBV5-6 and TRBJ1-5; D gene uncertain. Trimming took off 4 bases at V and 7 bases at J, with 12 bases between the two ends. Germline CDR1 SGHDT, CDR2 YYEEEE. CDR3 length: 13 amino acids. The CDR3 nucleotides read TGTGCCAGCAGCCAAGGGAGTCTCCAGCCCCAGCATTTT. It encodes CASSQGSLQPQHF. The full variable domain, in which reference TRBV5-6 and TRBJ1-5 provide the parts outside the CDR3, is DAGVTQSPTHLIKTRGQQVTLRCSPKSGHDTVSWYQQALGQGPQFIFQYYEEEERQRGNFPDRFSGHQFPNYSSELNVNALLLGDSALYLCASSQGSLQPQHFGDGTRLSIL.

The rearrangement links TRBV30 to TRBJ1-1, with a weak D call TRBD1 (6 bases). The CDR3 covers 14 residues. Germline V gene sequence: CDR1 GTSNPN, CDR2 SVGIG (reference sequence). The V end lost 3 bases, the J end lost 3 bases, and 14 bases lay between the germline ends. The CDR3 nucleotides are TGTGCCTGGAGGGGGAGACAGGTACACACTGAAGCTTTCTTT. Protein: CAWRGRQVHTEAFF. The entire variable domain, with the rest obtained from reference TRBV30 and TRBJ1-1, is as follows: SQTIHQWPATLVQPVGSPLSLECTVEGTSNPNLYWYRQAAGRGLQLLFYSVGIGQISSEVPQNLSASRPQDRQFILSSKKLLLSDSGFYLCAWRGRQVHTEAFFGQGTRLTVV.

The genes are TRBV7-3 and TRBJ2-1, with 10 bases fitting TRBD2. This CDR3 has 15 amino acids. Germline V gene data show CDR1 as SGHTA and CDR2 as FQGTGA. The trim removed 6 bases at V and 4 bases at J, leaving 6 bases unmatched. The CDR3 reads CASSPSGGGYNEQFF. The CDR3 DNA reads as TGTGCCAGCAGTCCTAGCGGGGGCGGGTACAATGAGCAGTTCTTC.

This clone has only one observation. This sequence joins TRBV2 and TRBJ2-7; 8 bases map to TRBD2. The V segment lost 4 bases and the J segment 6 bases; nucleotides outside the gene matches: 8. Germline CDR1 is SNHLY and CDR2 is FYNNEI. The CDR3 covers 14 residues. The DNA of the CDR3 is TGTGCCAGCAGTGGAGATAGCGGGGCCTCCGAGCAGTACTTC. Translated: CASSGDSGASEQYF.

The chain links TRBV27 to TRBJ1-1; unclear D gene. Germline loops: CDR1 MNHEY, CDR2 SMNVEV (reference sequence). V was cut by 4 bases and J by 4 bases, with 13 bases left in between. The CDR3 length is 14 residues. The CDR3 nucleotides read TGTGCCAGCAGTTCAGATCGCGGTTTCACTGAAGCTTTCTTT. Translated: CASSSDRGFTEAFF.

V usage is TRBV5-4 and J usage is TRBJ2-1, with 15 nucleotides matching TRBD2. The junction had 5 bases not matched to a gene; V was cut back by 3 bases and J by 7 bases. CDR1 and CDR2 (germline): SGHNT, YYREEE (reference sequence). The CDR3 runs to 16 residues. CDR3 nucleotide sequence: TGTGCCAGCAGCTCCTGGACTAGCGGGAGGGGGAATGAGCAGTTCTTC. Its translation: CASSSWTSGRGNEQFF.

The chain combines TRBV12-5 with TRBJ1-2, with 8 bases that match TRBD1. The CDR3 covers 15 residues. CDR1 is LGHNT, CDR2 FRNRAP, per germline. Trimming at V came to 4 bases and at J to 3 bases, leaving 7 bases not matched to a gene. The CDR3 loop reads CASGYRDRPDYGYTF. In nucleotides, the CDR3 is TGTGCTAGTGGTTACCGGGACAGGCCGGACTATGGCTACACCTTC.

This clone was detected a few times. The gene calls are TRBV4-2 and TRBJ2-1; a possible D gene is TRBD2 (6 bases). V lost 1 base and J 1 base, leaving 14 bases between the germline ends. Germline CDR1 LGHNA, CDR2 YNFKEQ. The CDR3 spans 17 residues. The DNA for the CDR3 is TGTGCCAGCAGCCAAGGGTTAGCGGAACCTTCCTACAATGAGCAGTTCTTC. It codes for CASSQGLAEPSYNEQFF.

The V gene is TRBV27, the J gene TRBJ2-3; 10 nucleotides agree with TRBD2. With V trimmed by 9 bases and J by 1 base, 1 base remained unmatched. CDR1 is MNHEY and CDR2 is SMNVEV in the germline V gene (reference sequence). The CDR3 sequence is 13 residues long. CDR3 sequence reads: CARTSGGTDTQYF. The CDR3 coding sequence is TGTGCCAGAACTAGCGGGGGCACAGATACGCAGTATTTT.

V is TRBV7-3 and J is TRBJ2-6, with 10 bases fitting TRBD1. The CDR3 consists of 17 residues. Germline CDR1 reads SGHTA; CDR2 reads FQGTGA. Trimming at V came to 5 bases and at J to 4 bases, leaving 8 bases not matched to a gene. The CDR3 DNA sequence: TGTGCCAGCAGCCGAGGGACAGGGGCCCCCGGGGCCAACGTCCTGACTTTC. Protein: CASSRGTGAPGANVLTF.

CDR3 region: CASSIGAVNEQFF. CDR3 DNA: TGTGCCAGTAGTATTGGAGCAGTTAATGAGCAGTTCTTC. V usage is TRBV19 and J usage is TRBJ2-1; D remains unclear. The V end lost 3 bases, the J end lost 7 bases, and 10 bases lay between the germline ends. CDR1 and CDR2 from the germline V gene are LNHDA and SQIVND (reference sequence). The CDR3 is made up of 13 amino acids.

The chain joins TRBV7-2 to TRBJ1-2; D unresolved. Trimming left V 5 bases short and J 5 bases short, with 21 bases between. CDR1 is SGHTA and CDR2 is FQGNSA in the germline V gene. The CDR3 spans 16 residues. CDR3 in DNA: TGTGCCAGCAGCGGTCGAAGGATACGGCCGGGGTATGGCTACACCTTC. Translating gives CASSGRRIRPGYGYTF.